This T cell receptor beta chain emerged from a study of regulatory T cells in long-lasting Graves disease. As for the study in general: Persistent cases were those of Graves' disease that involved over 5 years of antithyroid drugs with positive TSH receptor antibodies. Broader study findings: Analysis covered peripheral blood alone, not thyroid tissue. There were preferences for TRBV28, TRBJ1-2 and TRBJ2-5 in persistent disease.

For TCR beta, libraries came from iRepertoire HTBI primers and Arm-PCR of CDR3 regions. MiXCR, run by TCRdb on the multiplex PCR reads, gives a single entry per CDR3 protein. The sample lists over 650,000 distinct CDR3 sequences, about 32% occurring once. This clonotype has a count of ten or more. The target antigen is unknown. The length of the CDR3 is 11 residues. V dropped 7 bases and J dropped 1 base, with 4 bases sitting between them. The time point here: persistent/refractory GD, antithyroid drugs over 5 years with positive TRAb. RNA isolated from PBMCs was used to make the TCR library. Patients were enrolled at an endocrinology department in Xi'an, China.

This TCR was recovered from a female donor with Graves disease. The sample in question was peripheral blood mononuclear cells (PBMCs), obtained when the disease was refractory, from a patient treated with antithyroid drugs. The chain joins TRBV12-3 or TRBV12-4 to TRBJ1-1; no firm D call. The CDR3 here is CASKQNTEAFF. CDR3 nucleotides: TGTGCCAGCAAGCAGAACACTGAAGCTTTCTTT.